The T cell receptor beta chain described here comes from a study of spatial heterogeneity in lung cancer. Germline V gene data show CDR1 as MGHRA and CDR2 as YSYEKL. This CDR3 is built from 17 residues. The V gene lost 0 bases and the J gene lost 0 bases, with 12 bases spanning the gap. A single record per CDR3 protein comes from TCRdb applying MiXCR to the 5' RACE reads. In the table there are about 42,000 distinct CDR3 sequences, over 6.5% of which are singletons. Time point in this sample: sample taken at primary tumor resection. This clonotype was detected ten times or more. The TCR was taken from a female donor with early-stage non-small cell lung cancer. The chain carries TRBV4-1 and TRBJ2-4; D gene uncertain. The sample was PBMCs, taken at surgery. The CDR3 coding sequence is TGCGCCAGCAGCCAAGATTTGGCAGCACTAGCCAAAAACATTCAGTACTTC. Its translation is CASSQDLAALAKNIQYF.